The 5 T cell receptor beta chains below come from one sample, sequenced in a study of blood T cell repertoires in COVID-19. Measured with immunoSEQ multiplex PCR; TCRdb has only the in-frame clones, and not every one. The data show 150,000 to 200,000 clones, approximately 90% seen once. Sequencing was performed on peripheral blood. All receptors come from a human donor in a cohort sampled during active COVID-19.

This chain's CDR3 is CASSLDPTSDEQFF. CDR3 nucleotides: TGTGCCAGCAGCTTAGACCCTACTAGCGATGAGCAGTTCTTC. The V and J genes are TRBV7-9 and TRBJ2-1, with 7 bases that match TRBD2. The V gene end was trimmed by 1 base and the J gene end by 8 bases; junction bases not matched to a gene: 5. The CDR3 length is 14 residues. The germline V gene has CDR1 SEHNR and CDR2 FQNEAQ (reference sequence).

The chain combines TRBV15 with TRBJ1-2, with D tentatively TRBD1 (6 bases). V lost 4 bases to trimming and J lost 8 bases, with 11 bases between them. The CDR3 sequence is 12 residues long. Germline loops: CDR1 LNHNV, CDR2 YYDKDF (reference sequence). The CDR3 nucleotides read TGTGCCACCAGCACCAGACAGGCAGGCTACACCTTC. As protein: CATSTRQAGYTF.

The J gene is TRBJ1-6, the V gene TRBV4-1; 11 bases line up with TRBD1. Germline trimming cut 3 bases from V and 4 bases from J; bases unmatched to any gene: 8. CDR1 is MGHRA, CDR2 YSYEKL, per germline. The length of the CDR3 is 18 residues. CDR3 residues: CASSHGTGGGRYNSPLHF. CDR3 nucleotide sequence: TGCGCCAGCAGCCACGGGACAGGGGGGGGAAGGTATAATTCACCCCTCCACTTT.

V is TRBV5-1 and J is TRBJ2-2, with TRBD1 matching over 8 bases. From germline, CDR1 is SGHRS and CDR2 YFSETQ. The J segment lost 7 bases and the V segment lost 3 bases, leaving 11 bases of the junction unmatched. This CDR3 is built from 16 residues. CDR3 nucleotides: TGCGCCAGCAGCTCCGGACAGGGAGGAAGGGACGGGGAGCTGTTTTTT. This sequence encodes CASSSGQGGRDGELFF.

Here the CDR3 DNA reads TGTGCCAGCAGGTGGACAGGGGTGGGCACTGAAGCTTTCTTT. Translating gives CASRWTGVGTEAFF. The gene calls are TRBV6-5 and TRBJ1-1, with 9 bases aligning to TRBD1. Trimming removed 6 bases from V and 4 bases from J; junction bases left unmatched: 6. There are 14 residues in the CDR3. The germline gives CDR1 MNHEY, CDR2 SVGAGI.